Listed here are 19 T cell receptor beta chains from one sample, sequenced in a study of T cells and copy number aberrations in small-cell lung cancer. The method was immunoSEQ multiplex PCR; TCRdb's version includes in-frame clones alone and lacks a portion of them. In the table there are approximately 160 clones, roughly 94% of which are singletons. Sequences were obtained from tumor tissue. The receptors were gathered from a middle-aged man with small cell lung cancer.

V and J are TRBV7-8 and TRBJ2-7, with D perhaps TRBD1 (6 bases). Germline V gives CDR1 SGHVS, CDR2 FQNEAQ. V lost 4 bases to trimming and J lost 5 bases, with 15 bases between them. There are 14 residues in the CDR3. For the CDR3, the DNA is TGTGCCAGCAGCTCCCTAACCTCAGGGGACGAGCAGTACTTC. As protein: CASSSLTSGDEQYF.

This clone occurred once. A read error may produce the germline difference seen at one junction end. The chain uses TRBV10-2 and TRBJ1-1, with 8 bases identical to TRBD1. CDR3 size: 11 residues. Per germline, CDR1 WSHSY and CDR2 SAAADI. The DNA for the CDR3 is TGCGCCAGCAGTTTGGACAGGGTCGTAAATTTT. It encodes CASSLDRVVNF.

This clone was recorded once. The V and J genes are TRBV7-2 and TRBJ2-3; 10 bases align to TRBD2. With V trimmed by 4 bases and J by 1 base, 5 bases remained unmatched. Germline CDR1 and CDR2: SGHTA and FQGNSA. The CDR3 consists of 16 residues. As DNA, the CDR3 is TGTGCCAGCAGCTATTTAGCGGGAGGCGGCACAGATACGCAGTATTTT. As protein: CASSYLAGGGTDTQYF.

In regard to this clone: One end of the junction varies from germline; a read error may be responsible. The chain uses TRBV9 and TRBJ1-1; weak D call: TRBD1 (6 bases). Germline V gives CDR1 SGDLS, CDR2 YYNGEE. The CDR3 spans 15 residues. Written as DNA, the CDR3 is TGTGCCAGCAGCCCTTATGGGGGGGCGAACACTAAAGCTTTCTTT. Protein: CASSPYGGANTKAFF.

V gene TRBV5-1 combines with J gene TRBJ1-4; TRBD1 matches at 10 bases. The trim removed 4 bases at V and 5 bases at J, leaving 2 bases unmatched. The length of the CDR3 is 14 residues. Germline V CDR1 and CDR2: SGHRS, YFSETQ. The CDR3: CASSLTGGNEKLFF. The CDR3 DNA follows: TGCGCCAGCAGCCTGACAGGGGGCAATGAAAAACTGTTTTTT.

The chain has TRBV7-9 and TRBJ2-2; D not resolved. The CDR3 is made up of 15 amino acids. V lost 2 bases and J lost 2, with 9 bases in between. Germline V gives CDR1 SEHNR, CDR2 FQNEAQ (reference sequence). The CDR3 nucleotides are TGTGCCAGCAGCTTACATCAGCAAAACACCGGGGAGCTGTTTTTT. Residues: CASSLHQQNTGELFF. Together with reference TRBV7-9 and TRBJ2-2, the CDR3 gives the full variable domain: DTGVSQNPRHKITKRGQNVTFRCDPISEHNRLYWYRQTLGQGPEFLTYFQNEAQLEKSRLLSDRFSAERPKGSFSTLEIQRTEQGDSAMYLCASSLHQQNTGELFFGEGSRLTVL.

The chain couples TRBV7-2 to TRBJ2-1; 8 nucleotides align to TRBD2. CDR1 and CDR2 from the germline V gene are SGHTA and FQGNSA. The CDR3 spans 14 residues. The trim removed 0 bases at V and 8 bases at J, leaving 3 bases unmatched. CDR3 sequence: CASSLALRGDEQFF. CDR3 in DNA: TGTGCCAGCAGCTTAGCGTTGCGGGGGGATGAGCAGTTCTTC.

V and J are TRBV5-1 and TRBJ2-3; possible D gene TRBD1, 6 bases. The CDR3 is made up of 17 amino acids. V lost 4 bases and J lost 0, with 18 bases in between. Per the germline V gene, CDR1 is SGHRS and CDR2 is YFSETQ. CDR3 sequence: CASSRGTGTRSTDTQYF. The CDR3 coding sequence is TGCGCCAGCAGCCGAGGTACAGGGACCAGGAGCACAGATACGCAGTATTTT.

The J gene is TRBJ2-7, the V gene TRBV5-1; TRBD2 agrees at 9 bases. CDR1 is SGHRS, CDR2 YFSETQ, per germline. Trimming removed 3 bases from V and 0 bases from J; junction bases left unmatched: 4. This CDR3 comprises 15 residues. This chain's CDR3 is CASSSGLAHSYEQYF. In nucleotides, the CDR3 is TGCGCCAGCAGCTCTGGACTAGCGCACTCCTACGAGCAGTACTTC. The entire variable domain, with the rest obtained from reference TRBV5-1 and TRBJ2-7, is as follows: KAGVTQTPRYLIKTRGQQVTLSCSPISGHRSVSWYQQTPGQGLQFLFEYFSETQRNKGNFPGRFSGRQFSNSRSEMNVSTLELGDSALYLCASSSGLAHSYEQYFGPGTRLTVT.

This chain connects TRBV29-1 to TRBJ1-1, with a possible D match to TRBD1 (5 bases). The V end was cut by 4 bases, the J end by 10 bases, with 22 bases between. Germline V gene lookup returns CDR1 SQVTM and CDR2 ANQGSEA. The CDR3 has 14 amino acids. DNA of the CDR3: TGCAGCGTTGGCCCCAATCGAGGGGCGGCAAGAGCTTTCTTT. It yields the protein CSVGPNRGAARAFF.

This chain connects TRBV6-5 to TRBJ1-6; 9 bases fit TRBD1. The trim removed 5 bases at V and 7 bases at J, leaving 3 bases unmatched. This CDR3 is 14 amino acids long. Germline-derived CDR1 and CDR2 are MNHEY and SVGAGI. CDR3 region: CASSRTGDNSPLHF. CDR3 nucleotides: TGTGCCAGCAGTAGGACAGGGGACAATTCACCCCTCCACTTT.

This rearrangement joins TRBV5-1 to TRBJ1-1, with D perhaps TRBD1 (5 bases). Germline CDR1 reads SGHRS; CDR2 reads YFSETQ. V was clipped by 0 bases and J by 5 bases, with 17 bases between them. The CDR3 is made up of 16 amino acids. The CDR3 reads CASSLGRDFIGTEAFF. For the CDR3, the DNA is TGCGCCAGCAGCTTGGGGAGGGACTTCATAGGAACTGAAGCTTTCTTT.

This chain connects TRBV5-1 to TRBJ2-1; D is unresolved. Germline V gene sequence: CDR1 SGHRS, CDR2 YFSETQ. This CDR3 has 14 residues. Trimming left V 6 bases short and J 8 bases short, with 18 bases between. CDR3 amino acids: CASTEDRYYHEQFF. CDR3 sequence (DNA): TGCGCCAGCACCGAGGATAGGTATTACCATGAGCAGTTCTTC.

The V call is TRBV28, the J call TRBJ1-2; D is unclear. CDR1 and CDR2 (germline): MDHEN, SYDVKM. V was shortened by 6 bases and J by 1 base, with 15 bases between the two germline ends. The CDR3 contains 15 residues. CDR3 nucleotides: TGTGCCAGCAGCTCACCCGGAGTTTTTAACTATGGCTACACCTTC. Translation: CASSSPGVFNYGYTF.

V gene TRBV7-8 combines with J gene TRBJ2-1; no reliable D call. Germline CDR1 SGHVS, CDR2 FQNEAQ. The CDR3 contains 14 residues. V lost 4 bases and J 10 bases, leaving 17 bases between the germline ends. For the CDR3, the DNA is TGTGCCAGCAGCTCCCAAGGGATATCTGGCGAGCAGTTCTTC. This codes for CASSSQGISGEQFF.

The chain employs TRBV9 and TRBJ1-1, with a weak D call TRBD1 (5 bases). Per germline, CDR1 SGDLS and CDR2 YYNGEE. Trimming removed 2 bases at V and 0 bases at J, with 8 bases between. This CDR3 spans 14 amino acids. CDR3 region: CASSVGRVNTEAFF. The CDR3 coding sequence is TGTGCCAGCAGCGTCGGCAGGGTGAACACTGAAGCTTTCTTT.

V gene TRBV7-2 combines with J gene TRBJ1-1; D gene ambiguous. This CDR3 is built from 15 residues. The germline CDR1 and CDR2 sequences are SGHTA and FQGNSA. V was cut by 1 base and J by 4 bases, with 13 bases left in between. The CDR3 region is CASSLGGPLGTEAFF. The CDR3 nucleotides are TGTGCCAGCAGCTTAGGAGGGCCCTTAGGCACTGAAGCTTTCTTT.

The CDR3 protein is CASSPRARDEKLFF. The CDR3 nucleotides read TGTGCCAGCAGCCCGAGGGCGCGAGATGAAAAACTGTTTTTT. V is TRBV4-2 and J is TRBJ1-4, with D uncertain. This CDR3 comprises 14 residues. Per germline, CDR1 LGHNA and CDR2 YNFKEQ. The ends were cut back, 4 bases at V and 6 bases at J, with 12 bases in the middle.

The chain uses TRBV5-1 and TRBJ2-7, with 7 bases identical to TRBD2. V trimming: 0 bases; J trimming: 5 bases; junction bases outside the gene matches: 5. CDR1 and CDR2 (germline): SGHRS, YFSETQ. The CDR3 sequence is 14 residues long. CDR3 sequence: CASSLAGGSNEQYF. As DNA, the CDR3 is TGCGCCAGCAGCTTGGCCGGGGGGTCCAACGAGCAGTACTTC.